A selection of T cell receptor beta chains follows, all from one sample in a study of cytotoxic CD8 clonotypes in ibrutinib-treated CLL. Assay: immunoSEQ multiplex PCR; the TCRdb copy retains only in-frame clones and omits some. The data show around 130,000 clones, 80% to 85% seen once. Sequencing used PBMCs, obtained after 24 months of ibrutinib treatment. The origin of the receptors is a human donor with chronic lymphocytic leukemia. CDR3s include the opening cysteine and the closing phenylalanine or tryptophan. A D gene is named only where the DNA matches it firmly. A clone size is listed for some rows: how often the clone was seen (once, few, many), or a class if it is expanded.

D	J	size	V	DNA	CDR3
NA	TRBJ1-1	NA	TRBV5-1	TGCGCCAGCACCATAACAGGGATTGGCGCGAACACTGAAGCTTTCTTT	CASTITGIGANTEAFF
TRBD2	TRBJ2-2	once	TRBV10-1	TGCGCCAGCAGTGAACTAGCGGGGAACACCGGGGAGCTGTTTTTT	CASSELAGNTGELFF
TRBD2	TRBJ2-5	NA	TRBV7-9	TGTGCCAGCAGCTTAGTTGACTTGCGCGGGGGGCCCCAAGAGACCCAGTACTTC	CASSLVDLRGGPQETQYF
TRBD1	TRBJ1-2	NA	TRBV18	TGTGCCAGCTCATCAGGACAGGGACAGGGGTATGGCTACACCTTC	CASSSGQGQGYGYTF
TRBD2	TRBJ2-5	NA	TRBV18	TGTGCCAGCTCACCGGACGCGGGAGCGGGGGATCGGGAGACCCAGTACTTC	CASSPDAGAGDRETQYF
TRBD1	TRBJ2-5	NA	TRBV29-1	TGCAGCGTTTCTTTCAGAGGGGGCGAGACCCAGTACTTC	CSVSFRGGETQYF
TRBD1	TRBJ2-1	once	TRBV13	TGTGCCAGCAGCTTACGACAGGGACAATACAATGAGCAGTTCTTC	CASSLRQGQYNEQFF
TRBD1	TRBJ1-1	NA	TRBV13	TGTGCCAGCAGCTCAGGGGGGCAACCTAACAGTTTCTTT	CASSSGGQPNSFF
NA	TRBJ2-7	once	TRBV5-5	TGTGCCAGCAGCTCGTTGGGGGTCTACGAGCAGTACTTC	CASSSLGVYEQYF
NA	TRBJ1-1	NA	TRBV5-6	TGTGCCAGCAGCTCCCTGGTTGCGGGGCCGGACACTGAAGCTTTCTTT	CASSSLVAGPDTEAFF
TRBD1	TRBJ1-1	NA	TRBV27	TGTGCCAGCACTACGACAGGGGGCAGGACTGAAGCTTTCTTT	CASTTTGGRTEAFF
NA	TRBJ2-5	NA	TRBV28	TGTGCCAGCAGTCCTCAGGGTCAAGAGACCCAGTACTTC	CASSPQGQETQYF
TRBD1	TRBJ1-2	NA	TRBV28	TGTGCCAGCAGTTTAAACAGGGGTAACTATGGCTACACCTTC	CASSLNRGNYGYTF
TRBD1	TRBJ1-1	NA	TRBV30	TGTGCCTGGAGGACAGGGAGGGACACTGAAGCTTTCTTT	CAWRTGRDTEAFF
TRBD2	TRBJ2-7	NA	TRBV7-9	TGTGCCAGCAGCCGGACTAGCGGGGGCTACGAGCAGTACTTC	CASSRTSGGYEQYF
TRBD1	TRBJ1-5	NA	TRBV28	TGTGCCAGCAGCAACAGGGGGGAGTATAGCAATCAGCCCCAGCATTTT	CASSNRGEYSNQPQHF
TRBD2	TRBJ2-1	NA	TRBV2	TGTGCCACCAAAGGACTAGCGGGGCACAATGAGCAGTTCTTC	CATKGLAGHNEQFF
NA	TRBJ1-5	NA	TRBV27	TGTGCCAGCAGGCAGTTAGGTAATCAGCCCCAGCATTTT	CASRQLGNQPQHF
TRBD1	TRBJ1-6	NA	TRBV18	TGTGCCAGCTCACCGGAAGGGACAGGGAATTCACCCCTCCACTTT	CASSPEGTGNSPLHF
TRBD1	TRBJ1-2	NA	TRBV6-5	TGTGCCAGCAGTTACTTGACAGGGGACTATGGCTACACCTTC	CASSYLTGDYGYTF
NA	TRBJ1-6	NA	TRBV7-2	TGTGCCAGCAGCAGGGCGGAGGGGGGCAATTCACCCCTCCACTTT	CASSRAEGGNSPLHF
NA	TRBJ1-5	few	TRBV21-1	TGTGCCAGCAGCCCGCACGGAGGGAGCAATCAGCCCCAGCATTTT	CASSPHGGSNQPQHF
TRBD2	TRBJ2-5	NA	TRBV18	TGTGCCAGCTCACCCCGGACTAGCGGGGGCGCTACACGGGAGACCCAGTACTTC	CASSPRTSGGATRETQYF
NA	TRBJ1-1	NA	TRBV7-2	TGTGCCAGCAGCTTAGATTCAGGGAACACTGAAGCTTTCTTT	CASSLDSGNTEAFF
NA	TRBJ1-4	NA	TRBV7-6	TGTGCCAGCAGCCTAGAGCCCCCGGGGGGAAGGGAGGATGAAAAACTGTTTTTT	CASSLEPPGGREDEKLFF
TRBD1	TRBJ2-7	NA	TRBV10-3	TGTGCCATCAGTGAGTTTGGGACAGGGGGCTACGAGCAGTACTTC	CAISEFGTGGYEQYF
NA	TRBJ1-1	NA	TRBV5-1	TGCGCCAGCAGCCTGGACCCGAACACTGAAGCTTTCTTT	CASSLDPNTEAFF
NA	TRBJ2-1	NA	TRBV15	TGTGCCACCAGCGGAGGCATAGGTACAGCCCGCTCCTACAATGAGCAGTTCTTC	CATSGGIGTARSYNEQFF
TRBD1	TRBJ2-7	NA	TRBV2	TGTGCCAGCAGGGAGGACAGGCGACTATCCTACGAGCAGTACTTC	CASREDRRLSYEQYF
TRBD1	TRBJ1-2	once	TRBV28	TGTGCCAGCAGTTTAGGCAGGGGGCCGTACTATGGCTACACCTTC	CASSLGRGPYYGYTF
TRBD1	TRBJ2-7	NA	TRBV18	TGTGCCAGCTCACTACTCCCTCGGGACAGGGGGAACGAGCAGTACTTC	CASSLLPRDRGNEQYF
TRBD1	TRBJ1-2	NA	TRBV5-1	TGCGCCAGCAGCTTGGAAGGGGGCGGTGGCTACACCTTC	CASSLEGGGGYTF
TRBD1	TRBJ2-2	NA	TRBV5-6	TGTGCCAGCAGCTTGGGACAGGGGCCCAGCGGGGAGCTGTTTTTT	CASSLGQGPSGELFF
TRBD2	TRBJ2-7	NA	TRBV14	TGTGCCAGCAGCCACCTAGACCCGGGACTAGCGGGCTACGAGCAGTACTTC	CASSHLDPGLAGYEQYF
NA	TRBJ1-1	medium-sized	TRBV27	TGTGCCAGCAGTCAACAGGGGAACACTGAAGCTTTCTTT	CASSQQGNTEAFF
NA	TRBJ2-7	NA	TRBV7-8	TGTGCCAGCAGCTTTAATCCAACTCAGCTATCCTACGAGCAGTACTTC	CASSFNPTQLSYEQYF
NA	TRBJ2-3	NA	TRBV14	TGTGCCAGCAGCCAAGATGAAATTCGCAAAGATACGCAGTATTTT	CASSQDEIRKDTQYF
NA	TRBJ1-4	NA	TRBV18	TGTGCCAGCTCACCACGGGCCACTGGGGAAAAACTGTTTTTT	CASSPRATGEKLFF
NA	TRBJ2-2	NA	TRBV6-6	TGTGCCAGCAGTTATGTAATTTTTTATGGCACCGGGGAGCTGTTTTTT	CASSYVIFYGTGELFF
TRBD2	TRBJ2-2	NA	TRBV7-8	TGTGCCAGCAGCCAAACACTAGCGGGAATGACCGGGGAGCTGTTTTTT	CASSQTLAGMTGELFF
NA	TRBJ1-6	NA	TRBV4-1	TGCGCCAGCAGCCAAGGCGACGGGAGCTCCTATAATTCACCCCTCCACTTT	CASSQGDGSSYNSPLHF